The 31 T cell receptor beta chains reported below all come from one sample, sequenced in a study of blood T cells in healthy people across ages. Through a sample-barcoded 5' primer and a J-beta primer mix, a second PCR was run for roughly 6 to 11 cycles. Each CDR3 protein gets one entry after TCRdb re-called the 5' RACE reads with MiXCR. The table lists about a million distinct CDR3 sequences, around 54% of them singletons, with about 21% in the top ten. The sequenced sample consisted of blood. Receptor source: a woman aged 60 to 75 in good health.

The chain couples TRBV11-2 to TRBJ2-7, with TRBD2 matching 12 bases. The CDR3 covers 16 residues. The V segment lost 3 bases and the J segment 4 bases; nucleotides outside the gene matches: 7. Germline V gene sequence: CDR1 SGHAT, CDR2 FQNNGV. In DNA, the CDR3 is TGTGCCAGCAGCTTTTCCCTAGCGGGAGGGGCGTACGAGCAGTACTTC. It specifies CASSFSLAGGAYEQYF. Full variable domain (rest looked up from reference TRBV11-2 and TRBJ2-7): EAGVAQSPRYKIIEKRQSVAFWCNPISGHATLYWYQQILGQGPKLLIQFQNNGVVDDSQLPKDRFSAERLKGVDSTLKIQPAKLEDSAVYLCASSFSLAGGAYEQYFGPGTRLTVT.

This clonotype has only a few counts. The chain links TRBV20-1 to TRBJ1-1; maybe TRBD1 (5 bases). Trimming removed 6 bases at V and 1 base at J, with 12 bases between. The germline CDR1 and CDR2 sequences are DFQATT and SNEGSKA (reference sequence). CDR3 size: 13 residues. CDR3: CSAPPGRNTEAFF. The CDR3 DNA sequence: TGCAGTGCCCCACCAGGGAGGAACACTGAAGCTTTCTTT.

This rearrangement joins TRBV4-3 to TRBJ2-3; tentative D call: TRBD2 (7 bases). Germline V gene lookup returns CDR1 LGHNA and CDR2 YSLEER. V was pared by 0 bases and J by 1 base, with 14 bases between. The CDR3 runs 17 residues. The CDR3 region is CASSQDQSGGRTDTQYF. The CDR3 nucleotides read TGCGCCAGCAGCCAAGACCAATCCGGGGGGCGCACAGATACGCAGTATTTT.

This chain links TRBV12-3 or TRBV12-4 with TRBJ2-4, with a possible D match to TRBD1 (6 bases). The CDR3 spans 16 residues. Between the trimmed V and J ends, which lost 3 bases and 0 bases, there was a span of 12 bases. Here the CDR3 reads CASSFGQLLAKNIQYF. The CDR3 coding sequence is TGTGCCAGCAGTTTTGGACAGTTGCTAGCCAAAAACATTCAGTACTTC.

J is TRBJ2-1 and V is TRBV7-9; TRBD1 agrees at 7 bases. V was clipped by 5 bases and J by 5 bases; unmatched bases: 15. In germline, CDR1 is SEHNR, CDR2 FQNEAQ (reference sequence). The CDR3 extends over 17 amino acids. The CDR3 nucleotides read TGTGCCAGCAGCGCCAGGACAGGTCCCCCCCCACACAATGAGCAGTTCTTC. It specifies CASSARTGPPPHNEQFF.

The chain has TRBV2 and TRBJ2-5, with 7 bases matching TRBD2. Trimming took 4 bases from V and 5 from J; bases not matched to a gene: 7. The CDR3 contains 14 residues. Germline values: CDR1 SNHLY, CDR2 FYNNEI. CDR3 protein: CASSAQGGLETQYF. As DNA, the CDR3 is TGTGCCAGCAGTGCTCAGGGAGGGCTTGAGACCCAGTACTTC.

V is TRBV3-1 and J is TRBJ1-6, with 7 bases identical to TRBD1. CDR3 length: 15 amino acids. Germline V gene sequence: CDR1 LGHDT, CDR2 YNNKEL (reference sequence). V shed 3 bases, J shed 6 bases, and the junction held 5 bases outside the gene matches. For the CDR3, the DNA is TGTGCCAGCAGCCAGGATGACAGGGCTAATTCACCCCTCCACTTT. Its protein product is CASSQDDRANSPLHF.

This clonotype was seen a few times. The V and J genes are TRBV4-2 and TRBJ1-2; D call uncertain. The CDR3 runs to 16 residues. CDR1 LGHNA and CDR2 YNFKEQ come from the germline V gene. V was shortened by 1 base and J by 1 base, with 13 bases between the two germline ends. For the CDR3, the DNA is TGTGCCAGCAGCCAAGTGGGGAGCACCTATAACTATGGCTACACCTTC. Translation: CASSQVGSTYNYGYTF.

This chain connects TRBV4-3 to TRBJ2-3; TRBD1 is a possible D gene (6 bases). V was clipped by 4 bases and J by 1 base, with 18 bases between them. Germline CDR1 reads LGHNA; CDR2 reads YSLEER. This CDR3 region has 17 residues. In DNA, the CDR3 is TGCGCCAGCAGCCGACAACTTTCAGGGGATGGCACAGATACGCAGTATTTT. Translating gives CASSRQLSGDGTDTQYF.

The J gene is TRBJ2-3, the V gene TRBV28; D is unresolved. The CDR3 runs to 13 residues. V lost 5 bases and J lost 3, with 9 bases in between. Germline V gives CDR1 MDHEN, CDR2 SYDVKM. CDR3: CASSDPGTDTQYF. The CDR3 DNA is TGTGCCAGCAGTGACCCCGGGACAGATACGCAGTATTTT.

This clonotype was detected only a few times. CDR3 DNA sequence: TGTGCCAGCCGGGACCGCGTAAGCACAGATACGCAGTATTTT. Residues: CASRDRVSTDTQYF. This chain joins TRBV14 and TRBJ2-3; D may be TRBD1 or TRBD2 (5 bases each). CDR3 size: 14 residues. Germline CDR1 and CDR2: SGHDN and FVKESK. V lost 8 bases to trimming and J lost 0 bases, with 12 bases between them.

This clonotype was counted a few times. The chain uses TRBV2 and TRBJ2-3; TRBD1 aligns across 7 bases. Trimming took 10 bases from V and 5 from J; bases not matched to a gene: 6. The germline V gene encodes CDR1 SNHLY and CDR2 FYNNEI. The CDR3 has 12 amino acids. Here the CDR3 reads CAIGTDGDTQYF. The DNA for the CDR3 is TGTGCCATCGGGACAGACGGAGATACGCAGTATTTT.

V is TRBV20-1 and J is TRBJ2-1; tentatively, D is TRBD1 (8 bases). The V end was cut by 5 bases, the J end by 7 bases, with 21 bases between. The length of the CDR3 is 15 residues. CDR1 is DFQATT, CDR2 SNEGSKA, per germline (reference sequence). CDR3: CSAPNSGTGLNEQFF. The CDR3 coding sequence is TGCAGTGCTCCCAACAGCGGGACAGGACTAAATGAGCAGTTCTTC.

This chain connects TRBV29-1 to TRBJ2-5, with 10 bases aligning to TRBD2. The germline V gene encodes CDR1 SQVTM and CDR2 ANQGSEA. V lost 5 bases to trimming and J lost 11 bases; unmatched junction nucleotides: 11. CDR3 length: 13 residues. As DNA, the CDR3 is TGCAGCGTTCCCCTAGCGGGAGTTGGTGAGCAGTACTTC. It is translated as CSVPLAGVGEQYF.

The chain joins TRBV4-1 to TRBJ2-1; 14 bases are a match to TRBD2. The CDR3 has 16 amino acids. The V segment lost 1 base and the J segment 9 bases; nucleotides outside the gene matches: 5. Per the germline V gene, CDR1 is MGHRA and CDR2 is YSYEKL. The CDR3 DNA follows: TGCGCCAGCAGCCAAGGCGGGACTAGCGGGAGTGCTGAGCAGTTCTTC. Translating it yields CASSQGGTSGSAEQFF.

The chain couples TRBV27 to TRBJ2-5, with D maybe TRBD1 (5 bases). Germline V CDR1 and CDR2: MNHEY, SMNVEV (reference sequence). Trimming removed 2 bases from V and 9 bases from J, with 13 bases in between. This CDR3 contains 13 residues. The CDR3 protein is CASSLGHGSAQYF. The CDR3 nucleotides are TGTGCCAGCAGTTTAGGACACGGCTCGGCCCAGTACTTC.

J is TRBJ2-1 and V is TRBV12-3 or TRBV12-4, with D maybe TRBD1 (6 bases). V lost 7 bases and J 15 bases, leaving 19 bases between the germline ends. This CDR3 spans 12 amino acids. The CDR3 DNA reads TGTGCCAGCACCTTGATAGGGGGTACGTGGTTCTTC. Its translation is CASTLIGGTWFF.

This clonotype was found a few times. The chain recombines TRBV5-1 with TRBJ1-1; D is possibly TRBD1 (6 bases). This CDR3 contains 13 residues. Germline V lookup: CDR1 SGHRS, CDR2 YFSETQ. The V gene lost 0 bases and the J gene lost 4 bases, with 7 bases spanning the gap. The CDR3 DNA reads as TGCGCCAGCAGCTTGGTGGGGGCCACTGAAGCTTTCTTT. Protein: CASSLVGATEAFF.

J is TRBJ2-5 and V is TRBV21-1; the table calls TRBD2, which could not be checked here. TRBV21-1 is termed a pseudogene. The CDR3 spans 18 residues. CDR3 residues: CASSKLSATLRGRETQYF. In DNA form, the CDR3 reads TGTGCCAGCAGCAAACTATCTGCTACCCTCCGGGGGAGAGAGACCCAGTACTTC.

The V gene is TRBV29-1, the J gene TRBJ2-3; TRBD1 matches at 8 bases. Germline loops: CDR1 SQVTM, CDR2 ANQGSEA. V was pared by 4 bases and J by 0 bases, with 9 bases of the junction left unmatched. CDR3 length: 16 residues. CDR3: CSVVQGAVPSTDTQYF. In DNA, the CDR3 is TGCAGCGTTGTTCAGGGGGCCGTCCCTAGCACAGATACGCAGTATTTT.

This rearrangement joins TRBV20-1 to TRBJ2-3, with TRBD2 matching 8 bases. The CDR3 covers 18 residues. CDR1 is DFQATT and CDR2 is SNEGSKA in the germline V gene (reference sequence). V lost 0 bases, J lost 2 bases, and 13 bases stayed unmatched. The CDR3 DNA sequence: TGCAGTGCTAGAGATCCGTCGGCCAGCGGGAGACACACAGATACGCAGTATTTT. It translates to CSARDPSASGRHTDTQYF.

Many counts were recorded for this clonotype. The rearrangement uses TRBV29-1 and TRBJ2-7; TRBD1 matches at 7 bases. This CDR3 has 12 residues. With V trimmed by 4 bases and J by 3 bases, 3 bases remained unmatched. Germline values: CDR1 SQVTM, CDR2 ANQGSEA. CDR3 DNA: TGCAGCGTTGGTAGACAGGGCTACGAGCAGTACTTC. Its translation: CSVGRQGYEQYF.

The CDR3, as DNA: TGCGCCAGCAGCTCCTCTCTTAGCGGGAGACTTGTTGAGCAGTTCTTC. As protein: CASSSSLSGRLVEQFF. The V and J genes are TRBV5-1 and TRBJ2-1, with 9 bases that match TRBD2. Trimming removed 3 bases from V and 9 bases from J; junction bases left unmatched: 13. Germline V CDR1 and CDR2: SGHRS, YFSETQ. The length of the CDR3 is 16 residues.

This rearrangement joins TRBV7-2 to TRBJ2-4, with 8 bases fitting TRBD2. The CDR3 runs 17 residues. V shed 2 bases, J shed 0 bases, and the junction held 6 bases outside the gene matches. Germline CDR1 reads SGHTA; CDR2 reads FQGNSA. CDR3 bases: TGTGCCAGCAGCTTATTAGCGGGGAGTTTAGCCAAAAACATTCAGTACTTC. This encodes CASSLLAGSLAKNIQYF.

This chain links TRBV29-1 with TRBJ2-1; D might be TRBD1 (5 bases). CDR1 and CDR2 (germline): SQVTM, ANQGSEA. The CDR3 extends over 18 amino acids. V lost 1 base and J lost 5, with 24 bases in between. The DNA for the CDR3 is TGCAGCGTTGAAGGGCAGGGCTCACGTACTTTAGGGCACAATGAGCAGTTCTTC. This sequence encodes CSVEGQGSRTLGHNEQFF.

The rearrangement joins TRBV28 to TRBJ1-5; perhaps TRBD1 as D (6 bases). The CDR3 consists of 16 residues. Germline V CDR1 and CDR2: MDHEN, SYDVKM. V shed 8 bases and J shed 0 bases, with 17 bases lying between them. CDR3 nucleotides: TGTGCCAGCTCCCCCCAAGGACAGTATAGCAATCAGCCCCAGCATTTT. Translated, it gives CASSPQGQYSNQPQHF.

The chain has TRBV2 and TRBJ1-5; D is undetermined. The CDR3 extends over 13 amino acids. CDR1 is SNHLY and CDR2 is FYNNEI in the germline V gene. Deletions cut 7 bases from V and 0 bases from J, with 7 bases between. The CDR3 DNA follows: TGTGCCAGCATGAGGGATAGCAATCAGCCCCAGCATTTT. Protein: CASMRDSNQPQHF.

The genes are TRBV4-3 and TRBJ2-2; D ambiguous. V lost 0 bases to trimming and J lost 4 bases, with 21 bases between them. Per the germline V gene, CDR1 is LGHNA and CDR2 is YSLEER. This CDR3 spans 19 amino acids. Written as DNA, the CDR3 is TGCGCCAGCAGCCAAGATGTGTTGTACGGAACGTACAGCACCGGGGAGCTGTTTTTT. Its translation is CASSQDVLYGTYSTGELFF.

This clonotype was found a few times. V usage is TRBV4-1 and J usage is TRBJ2-7; D gene uncertain. V lost 1 base and J lost 0, with 10 bases in between. This CDR3 spans 15 amino acids. Germline V gene data show CDR1 as MGHRA and CDR2 as YSYEKL. The CDR3 spells CASSQGGVSSYEQYF. The CDR3 DNA is TGCGCCAGCAGCCAAGGTGGAGTTAGCTCCTACGAGCAGTACTTC.

CDR3 sequence (DNA): TGTGCCAGCAGCTTGCCCTCAACCCATGAGCAGTTCTTC. Translation gives CASSLPSTHEQFF. This chain uses TRBV7-2 with TRBJ2-1; D gene ambiguous. Between the trimmed V and J ends, which lost 3 bases and 8 bases, there was a span of 11 bases. Germline CDR1 reads SGHTA; CDR2 reads FQGNSA. This CDR3 has 13 amino acids.

This clonotype appeared a few times. DNA for the CDR3: TGTGCCAGCACCATGAGCGCAGATACGCAGTATTTT. Amino acids: CASTMSADTQYF. J is TRBJ2-3 and V is TRBV7-2, with unresolved D. Germline-derived CDR1 and CDR2 are SGHTA and FQGNSA. The CDR3 loop spans 12 amino acids. The V end was cut by 7 bases, the J end by 4 bases, with 9 bases between. The entire variable domain, with the rest obtained from reference TRBV7-2 and TRBJ2-3, is as follows: GAGVSQSPSNKVTEKGKDVELRCDPISGHTALYWYRQSLGQGLEFLIYFQGNSAPDKSGLPSDRFSAERTGGSVSTLTIQRTQQEDSAVYLCASTMSADTQYFGPGTRLTVL.